This TCR beta chain was sequenced in a study of shared clonotypes between healthy human individuals. Study-level findings and limits: Represented diversity (both genetic and exposure-history) was limited by the small number of donors.

Investigators spread the genomic DNA of each subset evenly over several immunoSEQ plates. Ten immunoSEQ deep assay plates were used to sequence the DNA of unsorted PBMCs. The method was immunoSEQ multiplex PCR; TCRdb's version includes in-frame clones alone and lacks a portion of them. The table records about 490,000 clones, over 75% of them present only once. V dropped 4 bases and J dropped 5 bases, with 21 bases sitting between them. Germline CDR1 and CDR2: SGHNT and YYREEE (reference sequence). This CDR3 contains 16 residues. With regard to this clone: No antigen is known for it.

The chain combines TRBV5-4 with TRBJ1-2; no clear D gene. Specimen: PBMCs. This TCR was recovered from a woman aged 40 to 50 in good health. Some clones in this sample may be carry-over from other donors' samples. The CDR3 here is CASSHPGGGIGYGYTF. The CDR3 nucleotides read TGTGCCAGCAGCCACCCCGGAGGAGGGATTGGATATGGCTACACCTTC.